This T cell receptor (beta chain) was found in a study of spatial heterogeneity in lung cancer (dated by TCRdb to between 2018 and 2020). Describing the broader study: Beta-chain transcripts were consistently detected in greater numbers than alpha-chain transcripts, which likely reflects a higher abundance of beta-chain transcripts. In the raw uncorrected reads, each unique combination of TCR and UMI appeared more than ten times on average. In non-small cell lung cancer, the study made a quantitative comparison of TCR alpha and beta repertoires among multiple tumor regions, matched nontumor lung and blood. The study linked features of the TCR repertoire to counts of nonsynonymous mutations, which were determined by whole-exome sequencing of tumor tissue. At surgery, 200 to 250 tumor regions, around 67 matched nontumor lung samples and 56 PBMC samples were TCR-sequenced for both alpha and beta chains.

The time point label, as the study defines it: sample taken at primary tumor resection. Without any cell sorting, TCR sequencing was performed on whole RNA extracted either from tumor and nontumor lung tissue or from cryopreserved PBMC samples. The donors were about 65 patients from the lung TRACERx cohort who had early-stage, untreated non-small cell lung cancer. Only patients for whom sufficient RNA was available from at least two tumor regions were selected for TCR sequencing. Summary of the overall study and its limitations: Ubiquitous expanded tumor TCRs were detected in blood more often at tumor resection than at routine follow-up. Confirming at a functional level the hypothesis that regional TCRs recognize regional mutations was considered to require additional single-cell paired TCR alpha and beta sequencing.

The library was obtained by 5' RACE. The listed sequencing device is NextSeq 500. The TCR library protocol attached a unique molecular identifier to each TCR cDNA molecule to allow correction of PCR and sequencing errors. On the study's bioinformatics: TCR identification, UMI-based error correction and CDR3 extraction were performed with Decombinator tools. Expanded TCRs were defined as those above a frequency of 2 per 1,000, corresponding to the top 1% of the tumor frequency distribution. Rényi diversity was computed with the R vegan package after subsampling each repertoire 100 times to 5,000 TCRs. To build CDR3 similarity networks, amino acid triplet string-kernel similarity was used, and CDR3s were connected when their pairwise similarity was above 0.82. Clones were called with MiXCR by TCRdb after fastp trimmed the public reads at Q25, and only in-frame beta chains were retained. Entries are consolidated by CDR3 protein sequence, retaining the most common genes and DNA. TCRdb's processing, not the authors', yielded these V and J calls. This sample lists tens of thousands of distinct CDR3 sequences; 13% were detected once. More than 5.5% of the sample is taken by the ten largest.

Note on this clonotype: The clone's antigen remains unknown. No much larger clonotype is one base removed from it; base qualities were not supplied.

From the cysteine through the phenylalanine, the CDR3 covers 15 amino acids. Left in the record is the CDR3 DNA by itself, 45 bases read in frame from the first base. According to the germline V gene (reference sequence), CDR1 reads DFQATT and CDR2 reads SNEGSKA. The V end loses 0 bases and the J end loses 2 bases, and a stretch of 11 bases separates them. In this chain, TRBV20-1 is recombined with TRBJ2-4; tentative D gene TRBD1, with 6 bases matching. The sample here was PBMCs, taken at surgery. This clonotype was sampled from a male donor with early-stage non-small cell lung cancer. The DNA sequence is as follows: TGCAGTGCTAGAGATCTAGGGGGTTCCAAAAACATTCAGTACTTC. Its product reads: CSARDLGGSKNIQYF.